Listed here are 14 T cell receptor beta chains from one sample, sequenced in a study of beta chain features in type 1 diabetes. Reverse transcription of all isolated RNA meant that expressed TCRB transcripts were sequenced. Only in-frame clones appear in the TCRdb table, and some are missing; sequencing was by immunoSEQ multiplex PCR. Among approximately 380,000 clones listed, more than 13% were seen once. Sequencing used naive CD4+ T cells from blood. These TCRs come from a woman under 30 in good health.

The CDR3 DNA reads TGTGCCAGCGGAGGAGGCTATGGCTACACCTTC. It codes for CASGGGYGYTF. The chain combines TRBV27 with TRBJ1-2; D gene ambiguous. Germline CDR1 is MNHEY and CDR2 is SMNVEV (reference sequence). The CDR3 spans 11 residues. The V end lost 8 bases, the J end lost 4 bases, and 8 bases lay between the germline ends.

This clone occurred a few times. This chain connects TRBV25-1 to TRBJ2-1, with TRBD2 matching 9 bases. The V segment lost 6 bases and the J segment 5 bases; nucleotides outside the gene matches: 11. The CDR3 extends over 16 amino acids. Germline V lookup: CDR1 MGHDK, CDR2 SYGVNS. CDR3 nucleotide sequence: TGTGCCAGCAGCCCCAATAGACTAGCGGCGGACAATGAGCAGTTCTTC. Its translation: CASSPNRLAADNEQFF.

The rearrangement uses TRBV6-5 and TRBJ1-2; no definite D call. V was shortened by 4 bases and J by 4 bases, with 10 bases between the two germline ends. CDR3 length equals 13 residues. Per germline, CDR1 MNHEY and CDR2 SVGAGI. The CDR3 nucleotides are TGTGCCAGCAGTTTCGGGGAGGGCTATGGCTACACCTTC. Protein: CASSFGEGYGYTF.

The chain couples TRBV30 to TRBJ2-7; TRBD1 agrees at 7 bases. Germline CDR1 is GTSNPN and CDR2 is SVGIG (reference sequence). Germline trimming cut 8 bases from V and 2 bases from J; bases unmatched to any gene: 12. This CDR3 spans 14 amino acids. The CDR3 loop reads CAQTPTDRAYEQYF. The CDR3 region has the DNA TGTGCCCAGACCCCTACAGACAGGGCCTACGAGCAGTACTTC.

This clone was detected only a few times. V gene TRBV30 combines with J gene TRBJ1-3; D is uncertain. CDR3 size: 12 residues. CDR1 GTSNPN and CDR2 SVGIG come from the germline V gene (reference sequence). V dropped 2 bases and J dropped 2 bases, with 4 bases sitting between them. As DNA, the CDR3 is TGTGCCTGGAGTTTCGCTGGAAACACCATATATTTT. As protein: CAWSFAGNTIYF.

V gene TRBV6-5 combines with J gene TRBJ1-5; TRBD1 matches at 8 bases. The germline gives CDR1 MNHEY, CDR2 SVGAGI. The CDR3 sequence is 14 residues long. The V segment lost 6 bases and the J segment 4 bases; nucleotides outside the gene matches: 5. CDR3 nucleotide sequence: TGTGCCAGCAGGATGACAGGGGAAAATCAGCCCCAGCATTTT. Amino acid sequence: CASRMTGENQPQHF.

The V and J genes are TRBV30 and TRBJ1-3; D is unresolved. V was pared by 0 bases and J by 3 bases, with 3 bases between. Germline CDR1 is GTSNPN and CDR2 is SVGIG (reference sequence). This CDR3 spans 12 amino acids. CDR3 sequence reads: CAWSVLGNTIYF. CDR3 nucleotide sequence: TGTGCCTGGAGTGTACTTGGAAACACCATATATTTT.

This clone was counted a few times. The rearrangement uses TRBV25-1 and TRBJ2-7, with D uncertain. Germline V gene data show CDR1 as MGHDK and CDR2 as SYGVNS. The CDR3 extends over 12 amino acids. The CDR3 here is CFAYIGEDEQYF. The CDR3 region has the DNA TGTTTCGCTTATATCGGAGAGGACGAGCAGTACTTC.

The sample holds a few counts of this clone. This CDR3 is CASSLRVSGTSTDTQYF. The CDR3 coding sequence is TGTGCCAGCAGCTTGCGTGTTAGCGGTACTAGCACAGATACGCAGTATTTT. The chain carries TRBV5-6 and TRBJ2-3; D is possibly TRBD2 (6 bases). The CDR3 has 17 amino acids. Trimming removed 1 base at V and 0 bases at J, with 15 bases between. Germline CDR1 is SGHDT and CDR2 is YYEEEE.

This clone was counted only a few times. V and J are TRBV7-8 and TRBJ2-7; a weak D match, TRBD2 (5 bases). Germline assignment: CDR1 SGHVS and CDR2 FQNEAQ. The length of the CDR3 is 16 residues. The germline V and J ends were trimmed by 4 bases and 6 bases, with 22 bases remaining between them. CDR3: CASSSGTTRRIGEQYF. CDR3 bases: TGTGCCAGCAGCTCGGGTACAACTAGACGTATCGGCGAGCAGTACTTC.

A few counts support this clone. V and J are TRBV29-1 and TRBJ1-1, with 10 bases aligning to TRBD1. CDR1 and CDR2 from the germline V gene are SQVTM and ANQGSEA. V lost 6 bases and J lost 5; bases outside the gene matches: 3. This CDR3 has 12 amino acids. For the CDR3, the DNA is TGCAGCGTCGGACAGGGGGTAACTGAAGCTTTCTTT. It codes for CSVGQGVTEAFF.

This clone was detected only a few times. This chain joins TRBV30 and TRBJ2-3, with a tentative D call TRBD1 (6 bases). V was cut by 0 bases and J by 10 bases, with 14 bases left in between. The CDR3 has 13 residues. The germline CDR1 and CDR2 sequences are GTSNPN and SVGIG (reference sequence). The CDR3 region is CAWSVNHQGSQYF. DNA of the CDR3: TGTGCCTGGAGTGTAAACCACCAGGGGTCGCAGTATTTT. Looking up the rest from reference TRBV30 and TRBJ2-3 gives the full variable domain: SQTIHQWPATLVQPVGSPLSLECTVEGTSNPNLYWYRQAAGRGLQLLFYSVGIGQISSEVPQNLSASRPQDRQFILSSKKLLLSDSGFYLCAWSVNHQGSQYFGPGTRLTVL.

This clone was found once. V is TRBV27 and J is TRBJ1-2, with TRBD1 identical over 11 bases. This CDR3 has 14 residues. Per the germline V gene, CDR1 is MNHEY and CDR2 is SMNVEV (reference sequence). After removal of 5 bases from V and 6 bases from J, the junction contained 5 bases not matched to a gene. The CDR3 DNA sequence: TGTGCCAGCAGTCCCCCGGACAGGGGGCATGGCTACACCTTC. Its translation is CASSPPDRGHGYTF.

The V and J genes are TRBV7-9 and TRBJ2-1, with a weak D call TRBD2 (5 bases). The CDR3 is made up of 16 amino acids. Trimming cost V 1 base and J 2 bases, with 12 bases left between them. Germline loops: CDR1 SEHNR, CDR2 FQNEAQ (reference sequence). The CDR3 DNA reads as TGTGCCAGCAGCTTAGTCGTTAGCGCTACCTACAATGAGCAGTTCTTC. It specifies CASSLVVSATYNEQFF.